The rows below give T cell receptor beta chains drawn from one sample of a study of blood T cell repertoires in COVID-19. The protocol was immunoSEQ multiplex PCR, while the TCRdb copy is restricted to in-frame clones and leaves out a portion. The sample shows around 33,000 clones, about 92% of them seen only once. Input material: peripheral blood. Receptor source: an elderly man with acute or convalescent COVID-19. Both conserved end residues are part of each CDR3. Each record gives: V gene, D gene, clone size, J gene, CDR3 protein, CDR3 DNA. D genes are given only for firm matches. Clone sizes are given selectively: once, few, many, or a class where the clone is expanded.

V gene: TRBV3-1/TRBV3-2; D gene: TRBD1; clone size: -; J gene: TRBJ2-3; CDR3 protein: CASSHRTGSADTQYF; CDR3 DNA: TGTGCCAGCAGCCACCGGACAGGGAGCGCAGATACGCAGTATTTT
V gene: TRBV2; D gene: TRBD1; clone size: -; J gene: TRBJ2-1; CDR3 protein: CASSEDRFSYNEQFF; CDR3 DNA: TGTGCCAGCAGTGAGGACAGGTTCTCCTACAATGAGCAGTTCTTC
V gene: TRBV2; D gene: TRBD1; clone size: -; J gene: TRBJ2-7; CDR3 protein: CASSLTGGYEQYF; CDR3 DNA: TGTGCCAGCAGTTTAACAGGGGGATACGAGCAGTACTTC
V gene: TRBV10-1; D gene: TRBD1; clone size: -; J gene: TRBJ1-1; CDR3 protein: CASSDSGTGTAEAFF; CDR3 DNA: TGCGCCAGCAGCGATTCCGGGACAGGGACCGCTGAAGCTTTCTTT
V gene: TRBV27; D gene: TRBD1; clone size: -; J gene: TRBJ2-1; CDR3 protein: CASTTGTASYNEQFF; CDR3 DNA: TGTGCCAGCACCACCGGGACAGCCTCCTACAATGAGCAGTTCTTC
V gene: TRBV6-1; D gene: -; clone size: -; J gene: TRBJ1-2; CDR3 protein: CASSEIWGVSGYTF; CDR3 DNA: TGTGCCAGCAGTGAAATTTGGGGAGTGAGTGGCTACACCTTC
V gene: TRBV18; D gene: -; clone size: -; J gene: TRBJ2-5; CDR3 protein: CASSPSETQYF; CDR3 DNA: TGTGCCAGCTCACCATCGGAGACCCAGTACTTC
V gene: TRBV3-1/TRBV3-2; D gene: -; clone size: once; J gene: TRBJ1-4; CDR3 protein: CASSQEAGLEKLFF; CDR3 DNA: TGTGCCAGCAGCCAAGAGGCAGGGCTCGAAAAACTGTTTTTT
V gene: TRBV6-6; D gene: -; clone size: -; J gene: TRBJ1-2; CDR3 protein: CASSSDRGYGYTF; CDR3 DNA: TGTGCCAGCAGTTCAGATCGGGGCTATGGCTACACCTTC
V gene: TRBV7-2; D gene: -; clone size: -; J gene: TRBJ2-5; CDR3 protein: CASSLPGETQYF; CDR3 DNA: TGTGCCAGCAGCTTACCGGGGGAGACCCAGTACTTC
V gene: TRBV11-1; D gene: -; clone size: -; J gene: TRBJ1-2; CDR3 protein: CASSRGYRLGYTF; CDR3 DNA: TGTGCCAGCAGCAGAGGGTATCGGTTGGGCTACACCTTC
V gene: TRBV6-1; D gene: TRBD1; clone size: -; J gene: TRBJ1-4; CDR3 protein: CASSEKHGTGVRELFF; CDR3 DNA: TGTGCCAGCAGTGAAAAACACGGGACAGGGGTGCGCGAACTGTTTTTT
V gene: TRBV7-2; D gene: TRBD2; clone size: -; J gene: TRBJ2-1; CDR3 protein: CASSLETSGAYNEQFF; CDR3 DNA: TGTGCCAGCAGCTTAGAGACTAGCGGAGCCTACAATGAGCAGTTCTTC
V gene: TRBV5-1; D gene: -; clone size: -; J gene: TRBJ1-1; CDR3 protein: CASSTLGLRGTEAFF; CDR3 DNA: TGCGCCAGCAGCACCCTGGGCCTGAGAGGGACTGAAGCTTTCTTT
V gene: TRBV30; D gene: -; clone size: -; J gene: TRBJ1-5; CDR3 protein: CAWSAERESNQPQHF; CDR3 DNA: TGTGCCTGGAGTGCGGAGAGGGAGAGCAATCAGCCCCAGCATTTT
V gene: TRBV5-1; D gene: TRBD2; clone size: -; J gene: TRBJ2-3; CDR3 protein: CASSLASGGYTDTQYF; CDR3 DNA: TGCGCCAGCAGCTTGGCCAGCGGGGGATACACAGATACGCAGTATTTT
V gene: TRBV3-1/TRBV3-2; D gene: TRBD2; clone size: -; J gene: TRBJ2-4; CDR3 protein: CASSPVLGQLAGGQVGNIQYF; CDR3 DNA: TGTGCCAGCAGCCCAGTTCTAGGCCAGCTAGCGGGGGGGCAGGTTGGAAACATTCAGTACTTC
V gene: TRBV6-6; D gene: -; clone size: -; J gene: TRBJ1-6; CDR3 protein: CASLSTYNSPLHF; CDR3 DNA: TGTGCCAGCCTCAGTACCTATAATTCACCCCTCCACTTT
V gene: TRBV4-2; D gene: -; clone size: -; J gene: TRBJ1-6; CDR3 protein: CASSQERTRHSPLHF; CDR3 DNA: TGTGCCAGCAGCCAAGAAAGGACTAGACATTCACCCCTCCACTTT
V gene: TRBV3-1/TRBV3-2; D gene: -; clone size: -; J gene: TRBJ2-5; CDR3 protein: CASSQAWQTQYF; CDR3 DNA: TGTGCCAGCAGCCAAGCTTGGCAGACCCAGTACTTC
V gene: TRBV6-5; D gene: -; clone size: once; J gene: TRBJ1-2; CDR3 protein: CASTLIVEYYGYTF; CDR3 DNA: TGTGCCAGCACCCTAATAGTGGAGTACTATGGCTACACCTTC
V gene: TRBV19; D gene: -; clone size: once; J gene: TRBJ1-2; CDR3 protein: CASSRMDSFGGYTF; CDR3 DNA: TGTGCCAGTAGCCGCATGGACAGTTTTGGTGGCTACACCTTC
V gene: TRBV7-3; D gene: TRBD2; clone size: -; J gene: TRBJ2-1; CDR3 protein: CASSPSGGLYEQFF; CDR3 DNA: TGTGCCAGCAGTCCGTCGGGGGGGCTCTATGAGCAGTTCTTC
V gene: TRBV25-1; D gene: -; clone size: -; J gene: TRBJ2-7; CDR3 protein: CASSEGTYEQYF; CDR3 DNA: TGTGCCAGCAGTGAAGGCACCTACGAGCAGTACTTC
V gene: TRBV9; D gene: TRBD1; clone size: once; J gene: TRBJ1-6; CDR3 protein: CASSEGQGAFSPLHF; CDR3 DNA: TGTGCCAGCAGCGAAGGACAGGGGGCATTTTCACCCCTCCACTTT
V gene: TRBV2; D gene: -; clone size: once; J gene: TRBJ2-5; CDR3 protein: CASSGGLRETQYF; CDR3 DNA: TGTGCCAGCAGTGGAGGGCTACGAGAGACCCAGTACTTC
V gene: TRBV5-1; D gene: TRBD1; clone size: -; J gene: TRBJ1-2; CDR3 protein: CASSLWGEGAGGYTF; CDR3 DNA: TGCGCCAGCAGCTTGTGGGGCGAGGGGGCCGGTGGCTACACCTTC
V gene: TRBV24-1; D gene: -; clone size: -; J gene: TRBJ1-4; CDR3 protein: CATSDGYNEKLFF; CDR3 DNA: TGTGCCACCAGTGACGGTTATAATGAAAAACTGTTTTTT
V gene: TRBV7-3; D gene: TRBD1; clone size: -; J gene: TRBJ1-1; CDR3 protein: CASSLNPWTGGLNTEAFF; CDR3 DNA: TGTGCCAGCAGCTTAAACCCCTGGACAGGGGGGCTGAACACTGAAGCTTTCTTT
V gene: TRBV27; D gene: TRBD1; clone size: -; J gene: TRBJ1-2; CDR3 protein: CASSKRGRDYGYTF; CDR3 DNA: TGTGCCAGCAGTAAAAGGGGGCGCGACTATGGCTACACCTTC
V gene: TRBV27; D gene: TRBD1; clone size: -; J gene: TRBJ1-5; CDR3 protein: CASSRTGTLPQHF; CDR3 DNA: TGTGCCAGCAGCCGGACAGGGACTCTGCCCCAGCATTTT
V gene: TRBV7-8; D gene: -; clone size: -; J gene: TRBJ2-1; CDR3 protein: CASSLGGGAISYNEQFF; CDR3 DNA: TGTGCCAGCAGCTTAGGCGGCGGGGCTATCTCCTACAATGAGCAGTTCTTC
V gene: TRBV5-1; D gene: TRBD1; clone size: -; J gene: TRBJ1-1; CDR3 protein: CASSQGRGRGTEAFF; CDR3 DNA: TGCGCCAGCAGCCAAGGCAGGGGGCGAGGGACTGAAGCTTTCTTT
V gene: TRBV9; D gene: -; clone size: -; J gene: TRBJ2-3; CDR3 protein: CASSVDGVTDTQYF; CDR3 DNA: TGTGCCAGCAGCGTAGACGGGGTCACAGATACGCAGTATTTT
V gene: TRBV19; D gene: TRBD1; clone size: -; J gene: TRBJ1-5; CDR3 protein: CASNYRRDRVGQPQHF; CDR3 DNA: TGTGCCAGTAATTACAGAAGGGACAGGGTCGGTCAGCCCCAGCATTTT
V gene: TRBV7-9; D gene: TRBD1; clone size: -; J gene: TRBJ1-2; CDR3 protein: CASSLDRGVYGYTF; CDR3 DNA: TGTGCCAGCAGCTTAGACAGGGGGGTCTATGGCTACACCTTC
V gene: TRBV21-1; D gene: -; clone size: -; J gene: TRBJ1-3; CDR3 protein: CASSKEGARGNGNTIYF; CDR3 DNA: TGTGCCAGCAGCAAAGAGGGGGCCAGGGGGAATGGAAACACCATATATTTT
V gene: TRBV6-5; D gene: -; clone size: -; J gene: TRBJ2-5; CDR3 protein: CASSWTGETQYF; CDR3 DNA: TGTGCCAGCAGTTGGACTGGAGAGACCCAGTACTTC
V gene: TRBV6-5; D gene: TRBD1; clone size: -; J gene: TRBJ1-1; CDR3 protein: CASSSLGVTGVTEAFF; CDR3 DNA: TGTGCCAGCAGTTCCCTCGGTGTAACAGGGGTGACTGAAGCTTTCTTT
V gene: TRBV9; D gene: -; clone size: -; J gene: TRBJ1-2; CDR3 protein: CASSARFSGGGYTF; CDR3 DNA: TGTGCCAGCAGCGCCAGGTTCTCGGGCGGGGGCTACACCTTC
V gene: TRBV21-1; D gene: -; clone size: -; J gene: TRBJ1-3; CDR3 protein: CASPGREPSGNTIYF; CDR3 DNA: TGTGCCAGCCCAGGGAGGGAGCCCTCTGGAAACACCATATATTTT
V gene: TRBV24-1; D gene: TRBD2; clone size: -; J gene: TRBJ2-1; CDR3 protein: CATSDGRGAYNEQFF; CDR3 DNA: TGTGCCACCAGTGATGGGCGGGGGGCCTACAATGAGCAGTTCTTC
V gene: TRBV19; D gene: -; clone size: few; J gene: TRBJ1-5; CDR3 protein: CASRTANQPQHF; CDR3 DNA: TGTGCCAGTAGGACAGCCAATCAGCCCCAGCATTTT
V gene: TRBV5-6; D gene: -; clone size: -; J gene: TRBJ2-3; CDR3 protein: CASSSTGPYTQYF; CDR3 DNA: TGTGCCAGCAGCTCTACAGGGCCCTATACGCAGTATTTT
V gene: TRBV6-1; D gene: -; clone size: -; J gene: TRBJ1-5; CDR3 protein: CASSVRGTGGNQPQHF; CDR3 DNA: TGTGCCAGCAGTGTCCGGGGCACCGGAGGGAATCAGCCCCAGCATTTT
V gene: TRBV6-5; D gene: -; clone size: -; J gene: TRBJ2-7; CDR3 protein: CASSRSGTYEQYF; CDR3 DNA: TGTGCCAGCAGTAGGTCGGGGACCTACGAGCAGTACTTC
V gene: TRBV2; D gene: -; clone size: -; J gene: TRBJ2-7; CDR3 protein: CASSSSYEQYF; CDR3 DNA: TGTGCCAGCAGTTCGAGCTACGAGCAGTACTTC
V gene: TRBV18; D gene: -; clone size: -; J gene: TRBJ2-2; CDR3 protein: CASSPDSAGELFF; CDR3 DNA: TGTGCCAGCTCACCGGACAGCGCCGGGGAGCTGTTTTTT
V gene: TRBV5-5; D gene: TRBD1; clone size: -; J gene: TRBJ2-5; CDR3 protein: CASSSGQGRQETQYF; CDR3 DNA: TGTGCCAGCAGCTCTGGACAGGGGAGACAAGAGACCCAGTACTTC
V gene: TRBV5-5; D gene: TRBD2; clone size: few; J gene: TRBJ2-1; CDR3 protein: CASSLSALGRGGLGEQFF; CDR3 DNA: TGTGCCAGCAGCTTGTCCGCCCTCGGGCGGGGGGGTTTAGGTGAGCAGTTCTTC
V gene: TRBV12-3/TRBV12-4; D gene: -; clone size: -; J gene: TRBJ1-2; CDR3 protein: CASSYGSSPGYTF; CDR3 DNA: TGTGCCAGCAGTTACGGGTCCTCCCCTGGCTACACCTTC
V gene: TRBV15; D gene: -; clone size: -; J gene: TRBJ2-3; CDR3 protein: CATSRDRLSPDTQYF; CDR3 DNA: TGTGCCACCAGCAGAGATCGGTTAAGCCCAGATACGCAGTATTTT
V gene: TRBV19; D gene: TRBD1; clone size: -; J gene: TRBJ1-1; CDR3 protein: CASTRRLQGTPEKGEAFF; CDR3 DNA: TGTGCCAGTACCCGGAGGCTACAGGGGACTCCTGAAAAAGGGGAAGCTTTCTTT
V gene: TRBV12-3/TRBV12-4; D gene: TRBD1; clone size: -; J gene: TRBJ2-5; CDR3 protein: CASSRGQQETQYF; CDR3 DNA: TGTGCCAGCAGTAGGGGACAGCAAGAGACCCAGTACTTC